This T cell receptor (beta chain) is drawn from a study of blood T cell repertoires in COVID-19. In the study overall: Samples taken during acute and convalescent COVID-19 were collected in the United States, Italy and Spain. Sample material is recorded as cDNA or gDNA derived from T cells, B-cell-depleted T cells, or PBMCs.

This clone occurred once. The CDR3 length is 15 residues. Looked up from germline, CDR1 is GTSNPN and CDR2 is SVGIG (reference sequence). V lost 3 bases and J 4 bases, leaving 18 bases between the germline ends. Authors' analysis steps: Amplification of reference gene primers was used by the study to estimate nucleated cell counts. Measured with immunoSEQ multiplex PCR; TCRdb has only the in-frame clones, and not every one. The V and J calls and clone size come from that table; D and trimming were worked out from the DNA. The table records 150,000 to 200,000 clones, about 85% of them present only once.

The clonotype originates from a man between 18 and 35 years old with acute or convalescent COVID-19. The chain employs TRBV30 and TRBJ1-2, with D tentatively TRBD1 (5 bases). The sequenced sample consisted of peripheral blood. Here the CDR3 reads CAWSPGRGLSYGYTF. CDR3 DNA sequence: TGTGCCTGGAGCCCCGGGAGGGGACTATCCTATGGCTACACCTTC.